This T cell receptor beta chain was retrieved from a study of blood T cell repertoires in COVID-19. Deletions cut 3 bases from V and 6 bases from J, with 16 bases between. This CDR3 region has 15 residues. Germline V gives CDR1 SGHRS, CDR2 YFSETQ. Assay used: immunoSEQ multiplex PCR; TCRdb lists only in-frame clones, some missing. The sample carries 75,000 to 90,000 clones, roughly 80% recorded once. The sequence came from a woman aged 40 to 50 with active or convalescent COVID-19. This chain connects TRBV5-1 to TRBJ2-1, with D possibly TRBD1 on 8 matching bases. Sample: peripheral blood. The CDR3 DNA reads TGCGCCAGCAGCTCACAGGGGGGGCCCCGCAATGAGCAGTTCTTC. Translated: CASSSQGGPRNEQFF.